The sequence of this T cell receptor (beta chain) was determined in a study of blood T cells in healthy people across ages. The study, taken as a whole, reports: Observed TCR beta diversity per million T cells went down as age went up. This fall followed a roughly linear course with age. Diversity estimates from one million T cells were considered underestimates.

Each sample had at least 6 million PBMCs isolated. The CDR3 is made up of 16 amino acids. Germline V gives CDR1 SGHRS, CDR2 YFSETQ. Primed by a sample-barcoded 5' primer and a J-beta primer mix, a second PCR proceeded for 7 to 11 cycles. Via MiXCR, TCRdb re-called the 5' RACE reads, giving one row per CDR3 protein. Of about 640,000 distinct CDR3 sequences in the sample, approximately 30% were seen once. As concerns this clonotype: Its antigen is as yet unknown. One junction end disagrees with the germline gene, perhaps due to a read error.

The chain employs TRBV5-1 and TRBJ2-1; 7 bases map to TRBD1. Source material: blood. The clonotype was recovered from a woman at least 80 years old in good health. In nucleotides, the CDR3 is TGCGCCAGCAGCCCCCCCCGACAGGGTTCCTCCAATGAGCAGTTCTTC. Translation: CASSPPRQGSSNEQFF. The full variable domain, completed using reference TRBV5-1 and TRBJ2-1, is KAGVTQTPRYLIKTRGQQVTLSCSPISGHRSVSWYQQTPGQGLQFLFEYFSETQRNKGNFPGRFSGRQFSNSRSEMNVSTLELGDSALYLCASSPPRQGSSNEQFFGPGTRLTVL.